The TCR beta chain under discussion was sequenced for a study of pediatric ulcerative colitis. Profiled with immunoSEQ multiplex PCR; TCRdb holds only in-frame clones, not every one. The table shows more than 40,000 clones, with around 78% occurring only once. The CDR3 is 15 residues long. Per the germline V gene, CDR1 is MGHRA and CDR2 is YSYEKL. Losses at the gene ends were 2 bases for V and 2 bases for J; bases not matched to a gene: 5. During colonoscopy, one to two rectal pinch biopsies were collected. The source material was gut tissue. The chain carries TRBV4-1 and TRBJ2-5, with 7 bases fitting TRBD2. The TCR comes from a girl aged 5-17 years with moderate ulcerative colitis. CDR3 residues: CASSQLAAEQETQYF. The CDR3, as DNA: TGCGCCAGCAGCCAACTAGCGGCGGAACAAGAGACCCAGTACTTC.